Detailed here is one TCR beta chain. Libraries were prepared by immunoSEQ multiplex PCR; TCRdb keeps only in-frame clonotypes and omits some of them. The sample yields 150,000 to 200,000 clones, about 87% seen once. This specimen belongs to a study of blood T cell repertoires in COVID-19. Study details: The analysed material was cDNA or gDNA that came from T cells, B-cell-depleted T cells, or PBMCs.

V was trimmed by 5 bases and J by 0 bases, leaving 11 bases between them. CDR1 and CDR2 from the germline V gene are SNHLY and FYNNEI. There are 15 residues in the CDR3. The sequence came from a man younger than 35 with active or convalescent COVID-19. The sample was peripheral blood. The J gene is TRBJ1-3, the V gene TRBV2; D is undetermined. Here the CDR3 DNA reads TGTGCCAGCAGTCGCAATCCTAACTCTGGAAACACCATATATTTT. This codes for CASSRNPNSGNTIYF.